Sequencing of this T cell receptor (beta chain) was carried out in a study of blood T cell repertoires in COVID-19. Study information: The study drew acute and convalescent COVID-19 samples from the United States, Italy and Spain. The analysed material was cDNA or gDNA that came from T cells, B-cell-depleted T cells, or PBMCs.

This CDR3 has 13 amino acids. The V gene's germline CDR1 is LNHDA and CDR2 SQIVND (reference sequence). V lost 3 bases and J lost 6, with 9 bases in between. Concerning this clone itself: Distinct nucleotide sequences in the sample also encode this CDR3.

Original handling: Reference gene primer amplification in the assay estimated nucleated cell counts. Libraries were prepared by immunoSEQ multiplex PCR; TCRdb keeps only in-frame clonotypes and omits some of them. From that table come the V and J calls and clone size; the DNA was used to work out D and trimming. The top ten clones hold roughly 25% of a sample with approximately 120,000 clones, roughly 80% of them seen once. The chain recombines TRBV19 with TRBJ1-5; D perhaps matches TRBD1 (5 bases). Sequences were obtained from peripheral blood. The receptor comes from a human donor in a cohort sampled during active COVID-19. CDR3 sequence (DNA): TGTGCCAGTAGTATTGGGGGAGGTCAGCCCCAGCATTTT. This gives the protein CASSIGGGQPQHF.